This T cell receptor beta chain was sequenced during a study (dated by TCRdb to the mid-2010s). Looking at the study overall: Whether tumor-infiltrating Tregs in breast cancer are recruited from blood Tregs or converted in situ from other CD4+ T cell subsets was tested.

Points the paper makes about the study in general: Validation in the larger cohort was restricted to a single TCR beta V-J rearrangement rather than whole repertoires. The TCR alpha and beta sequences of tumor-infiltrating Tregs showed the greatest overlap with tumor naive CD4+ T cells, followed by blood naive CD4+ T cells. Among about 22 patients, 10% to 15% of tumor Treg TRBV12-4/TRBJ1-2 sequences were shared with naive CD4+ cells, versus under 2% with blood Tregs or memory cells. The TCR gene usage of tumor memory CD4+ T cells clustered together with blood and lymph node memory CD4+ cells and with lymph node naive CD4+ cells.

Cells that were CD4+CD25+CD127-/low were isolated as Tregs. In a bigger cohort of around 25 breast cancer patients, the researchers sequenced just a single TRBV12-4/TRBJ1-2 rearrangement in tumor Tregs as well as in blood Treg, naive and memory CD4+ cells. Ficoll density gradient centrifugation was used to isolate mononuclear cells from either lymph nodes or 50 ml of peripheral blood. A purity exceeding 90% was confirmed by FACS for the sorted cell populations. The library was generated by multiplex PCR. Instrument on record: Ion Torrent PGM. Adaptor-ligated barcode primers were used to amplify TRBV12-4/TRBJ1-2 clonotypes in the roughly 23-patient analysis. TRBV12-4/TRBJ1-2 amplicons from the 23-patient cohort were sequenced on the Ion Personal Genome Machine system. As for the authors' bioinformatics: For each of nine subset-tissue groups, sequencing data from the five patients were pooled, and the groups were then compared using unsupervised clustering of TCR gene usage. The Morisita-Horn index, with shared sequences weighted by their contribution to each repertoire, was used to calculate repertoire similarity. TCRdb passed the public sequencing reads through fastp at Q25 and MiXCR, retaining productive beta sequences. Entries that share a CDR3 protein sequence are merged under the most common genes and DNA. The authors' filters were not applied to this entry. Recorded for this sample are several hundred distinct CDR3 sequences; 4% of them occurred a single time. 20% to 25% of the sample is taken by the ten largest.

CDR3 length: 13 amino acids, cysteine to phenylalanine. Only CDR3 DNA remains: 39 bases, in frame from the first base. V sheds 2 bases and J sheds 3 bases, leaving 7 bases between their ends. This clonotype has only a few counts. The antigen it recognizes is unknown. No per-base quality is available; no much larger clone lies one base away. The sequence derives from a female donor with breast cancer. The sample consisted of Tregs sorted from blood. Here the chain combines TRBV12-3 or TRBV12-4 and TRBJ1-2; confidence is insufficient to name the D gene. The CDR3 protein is CASSLRVDYGYTF. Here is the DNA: TGTGCCAGCAGTTTACGGGTGGACTATGGCTACACCTTC.